The T cell receptor beta chain described here comes from a study of blood T cell repertoires in COVID-19. About the research overall: From T cells, B-cell-depleted T cells, or PBMCs came the material, which was cDNA or gDNA.

Original processing notes: Using reference gene primer amplification, nucleated cell counts were estimated. Profiled with immunoSEQ multiplex PCR; TCRdb holds only in-frame clones, not every one. The DNA gave D and trimming, while V, J and clone size come from that table. Altogether about 240,000 clones are present, approximately 90% being singletons, with the ten largest covering around 0.99%. This CDR3 has 16 amino acids. Germline loops: CDR1 MDHEN, CDR2 SYDVKM. Trimming cost V 6 bases and J 4 bases; bases outside gene matches: 8. V is TRBV28 and J is TRBJ2-2, with TRBD2 matching 10 bases. Input material: peripheral blood. This receptor was obtained from a woman aged 40-49 years who had recovered from COVID-19. The DNA for the CDR3 is TGTGCCAGCAGGGCTCGGACTAGCGGTGCCACCGGGGAGCTGTTTTTT. This gives the protein CASRARTSGATGELFF. The full variable domain, with the rest looked up from reference TRBV28 and TRBJ2-2, is DVKVTQSSRYLVKRTGEKVFLECVQDMDHENMFWYRQDPGLGLRLIYFSYDVKMKEKGDIPEGYSVSREKKERFSLILESASTNQTSMYLCASRARTSGATGELFFGEGSRLTVL.